The 21 T cell receptor beta chains below all came from one sample that was sequenced in a study of blood T cell repertoires in COVID-19 (dated by TCRdb to the early 2020s). The receptor library was made with the immunoSEQ multiplex PCR assay. Sourced from immuneACCESS, this table was stored by TCRdb with only in-frame sequences that have V and J called. A share of the clones is absent; for the studies checked, an unresolved V gene accounts for under half, and the remainder has no known explanation. The sample contains 150,000 to 200,000 clones, roughly 70% of them found a single time. About 3% of the sample comes from the top ten. The sample was peripheral blood. The origin of the receptors is a woman older than 75 with acute or convalescent COVID-19.

The CDR3 protein is CASSEAQEAYTEAFF. The DNA for the CDR3 is TGTGCCAGCAGTGAAGCGCAAGAGGCGTACACTGAAGCTTTCTTT. The chain couples TRBV6-1 to TRBJ1-1, with no clear D. The CDR3 consists of 15 residues. Trimming shortened V by 0 bases and J by 3 bases, and 11 bases separated the two germline ends. Germline V gene sequence: CDR1 MNHNS, CDR2 SASEGT.

In this sample, this clone turned up once. The CDR3 bases are TGTGCCAGCACTTTCAAAATAGCGGGAGGGCCCACAGATACGCAGTATTTT. Its translation is CASTFKIAGGPTDTQYF. The chain joins TRBV27 to TRBJ2-3, with TRBD2 identical over 11 bases. The CDR3 runs 17 residues. Germline V gives CDR1 MNHEY, CDR2 SMNVEV (reference sequence). After removal of 7 bases from V and 2 bases from J, the junction contained 11 bases not matched to a gene.

The chain links TRBV10-3 to TRBJ2-1, with 13 bases fitting TRBD2. Per germline, CDR1 ENHRY and CDR2 SYGVKD. The V segment lost 6 bases and the J segment 3 bases; nucleotides outside the gene matches: 8. This CDR3 has 17 residues. This CDR3 reads CAISPGTSGANYNEQFF. In DNA, the CDR3 is TGTGCCATCAGCCCAGGGACTAGCGGGGCGAACTACAATGAGCAGTTCTTC.

This clone was detected only a few times. The chain employs TRBV3-1 (or the pseudogene TRBV3-2) and TRBJ1-6, with 7 bases that match TRBD1. This CDR3 is 14 amino acids long. J was trimmed by 5 bases and V by 5 bases; bases with no gene match: 3. The germline gives CDR1 LGHDT, CDR2 YNNKEL (reference sequence). The CDR3 spells CASSLGQNNSPLHF. The CDR3 DNA is TGTGCCAGCAGCTTGGGACAGAATAATTCACCCCTCCACTTT.

J is TRBJ2-3 and V is TRBV7-9, with D possibly being TRBD2 (5 bases). The CDR3 has 19 amino acids. Germline V gene lookup returns CDR1 SEHNR and CDR2 FQNEAQ (reference sequence). V gave up 2 bases and J gave up 5 bases, with 26 bases separating them. The CDR3, as DNA: TGTGCCAGCAGCTTAAATTGGTTCCAGCGAGCTAACCGGGGAGATACGCAGTATTTT. Translation gives CASSLNWFQRANRGDTQYF.

As DNA, the CDR3 is TGCGCCAGCAGTGAGTCACTGTCCTCCCCTCCCTACGAGCAGTACTTC. Translation gives CASSESLSSPPYEQYF. The rearrangement joins TRBV10-1 to TRBJ2-7; D is undetermined. Per germline, CDR1 WNHNN and CDR2 SYGVQD (reference sequence). The CDR3 consists of 16 residues. The V and J ends lost 0 bases and 2 bases respectively, with 14 bases between them.

V is TRBV19 and J is TRBJ1-2; tentatively, D is TRBD1 (6 bases). From germline, CDR1 is LNHDA and CDR2 SQIVND (reference sequence). This CDR3 is built from 12 residues. The V end lost 6 bases, the J end lost 7 bases, and 12 bases lay between the germline ends. The CDR3 bases are TGTGCCAGTAGATACAGGGATGGTGGCTACACCTTC. The encoded protein is CASRYRDGGYTF.

V gene TRBV6-5 combines with J gene TRBJ2-5; 8 bases agree with TRBD1. CDR3 length: 15 residues. CDR1 MNHEY and CDR2 SVGAGI come from the germline V gene. The V and J ends lost 4 bases and 3 bases, in that order; junction bases with no gene match: 7. In DNA form, the CDR3 reads TGTGCCAGCAGTTCCGGGACAGGACGAAAAGAGACCCAGTACTTC. It yields the protein CASSSGTGRKETQYF.

The rearrangement joins TRBV5-1 to TRBJ2-7, with D possibly matching TRBD1 (6 bases). CDR3 length equals 13 residues. The V gene lost 4 bases and the J gene lost 1 base, with 9 bases spanning the gap. The germline V gene has CDR1 SGHRS and CDR2 YFSETQ. CDR3 sequence (DNA): TGCGCCAGCAGCCAGACAGGTTCCTACGAGCAGTACTTC. Translating it yields CASSQTGSYEQYF.

The V call is TRBV6-5, the J call TRBJ1-2, with D tentatively TRBD1 (5 bases). The CDR3 runs 15 residues. CDR1 MNHEY and CDR2 SVGAGI come from the germline V gene. Between the trimmed V and J ends, which lost 0 bases and 5 bases, there was a span of 13 bases. The CDR3 DNA reads TGTGCCAGCAGTTACTCGGGGGGAGTATGGTATGGCTACACCTTC. Protein product: CASSYSGGVWYGYTF.

The chain employs TRBV5-1 and TRBJ2-2; no definite D call. Trimming cost V 0 bases and J 2 bases, with 11 bases left between them. The germline V gene encodes CDR1 SGHRS and CDR2 YFSETQ. This CDR3 spans 16 amino acids. CDR3 sequence: CASSLAETYNTGELFF. CDR3 bases: TGCGCCAGCAGCTTGGCCGAGACTTACAACACCGGGGAGCTGTTTTTT.

The chain joins TRBV19 to TRBJ1-5; no clear D. Germline assignment: CDR1 LNHDA and CDR2 SQIVND (reference sequence). The CDR3 runs 15 residues. V gave up 1 base and J gave up 9 bases, with 16 bases separating them. CDR3 DNA: TGTGCCAGTAGTATAGGGGAGGGCTCGTCGGGGCCCCAGCATTTT. It translates to CASSIGEGSSGPQHF.

This chain connects TRBV9 to TRBJ1-1; 7 bases align to TRBD1. Per germline, CDR1 SGDLS and CDR2 YYNGEE. The CDR3 extends over 13 amino acids. The junction had 4 bases not matched to a gene; V was cut back by 4 bases and J by 4 bases. In nucleotides, the CDR3 is TGTGCCAGCAGCTTCCGGGACAGCACTGAAGCTTTCTTT. It encodes CASSFRDSTEAFF.

The V and J genes are TRBV28 and TRBJ1-6; 7 bases are shared with TRBD1. The CDR3 totals 17 residues. V lost 5 bases and J lost 9; bases outside the gene matches: 16. Per germline, CDR1 MDHEN and CDR2 SYDVKM. CDR3 sequence (DNA): TGTGCCAGCAGTCCACCGGGACAGCCCAAGCGCATTTCACCCCTCCACTTT. This gives the protein CASSPPGQPKRISPLHF. The whole variable domain, remainder taken from reference TRBV28 and TRBJ1-6, is DVKVTQSSRYLVKRTGEKVFLECVQDMDHENMFWYRQDPGLGLRLIYFSYDVKMKEKGDIPEGYSVSREKKERFSLILESASTNQTSMYLCASSPPGQPKRISPLHFGNGTRLTVT.

The J gene is TRBJ1-5, the V gene TRBV7-8; 8 nucleotides line up with TRBD1. The ends lost 4 bases at V and 5 bases at J; junction bases unmatched: 10. CDR3 length equals 16 residues. The germline V gene encodes CDR1 SGHVS and CDR2 FQNEAQ. The CDR3 region is CASSSLDRGVYQPQHF. The CDR3 DNA follows: TGTGCCAGCAGCTCGCTCGACAGGGGAGTCTATCAGCCCCAGCATTTT.

The rearrangement links TRBV27 to TRBJ2-3; 8 positions agree with TRBD2. Germline loops: CDR1 MNHEY, CDR2 SMNVEV (reference sequence). The CDR3 spans 15 residues. With 5 bases clipped from V and 0 bases from J, the junction kept 4 bases outside the gene matches. The CDR3 is CASSVSGTSTDTQYF. DNA of the CDR3: TGTGCCAGCAGTGTTAGCGGGACCAGCACAGATACGCAGTATTTT.

This rearrangement joins TRBV7-9 to TRBJ1-5; TRBD1 matches at 7 bases. This CDR3 comprises 15 residues. Unmatched junction bases numbered 7, after V lost 4 bases and J lost 4 bases. Germline V CDR1 and CDR2: SEHNR, FQNEAQ (reference sequence). CDR3 protein: CASSSRGTDNQPQHF. CDR3 nucleotides: TGTGCCAGCAGCTCCCGGGGGACAGATAATCAGCCCCAGCATTTT.

This chain joins TRBV6-1 and TRBJ2-7; a weak D match, TRBD1 (5 bases). V lost 5 bases, J lost 4 bases, and 9 bases lay in between. Looked up from germline, CDR1 is MNHNS and CDR2 is SASEGT. The CDR3 has 12 amino acids. This CDR3 reads CASSQQEYEQYF. In DNA, the CDR3 is TGTGCCAGCAGTCAACAGGAATACGAGCAGTACTTC.

The V call is TRBV9, the J call TRBJ1-3, with no clear D. The length of the CDR3 is 16 residues. CDR1 is SGDLS, CDR2 YYNGEE, per germline. Trimming cost V 0 bases and J 1 base, with 11 bases left between them. The CDR3 coding sequence is TGTGCCAGCAGCGTAGGTCAGGCGGGATCTGGAAACACCATATATTTT. Translated: CASSVGQAGSGNTIYF.

V gene TRBV2 combines with J gene TRBJ1-5; D unclear. Between the trimmed V and J ends, which lost 5 bases and 0 bases, there was a span of 8 bases. This CDR3 region has 14 residues. Germline-derived CDR1 and CDR2 are SNHLY and FYNNEI. The CDR3 reads CASSTQYSNQPQHF. The CDR3 region has the DNA TGTGCCAGCAGTACACAGTATAGCAATCAGCCCCAGCATTTT. The variable domain in full, with the rest retrieved from reference TRBV2 and TRBJ1-5, is EPEVTQTPSHQVTQMGQEVILRCVPISNHLYFYWYRQILGQKVEFLVSFYNNEISEKSEIFDDQFSVERPDGSNFTLKIRSTKLEDSAMYFCASSTQYSNQPQHFGDGTRLSIL.

V usage is TRBV5-1 and J usage is TRBJ2-3, with TRBD2 identical over 7 bases. The CDR3 is 16 amino acids. J was trimmed by 3 bases and V by 2 bases; bases with no gene match: 9. Germline V gene data show CDR1 as SGHRS and CDR2 as YFSETQ. This CDR3 reads CASSFGSGGGTDTQYF. Here the CDR3 DNA reads TGCGCCAGCAGCTTTGGGTCGGGAGGAGGAACAGATACGCAGTATTTT. Drawing the rest from reference TRBV5-1 and TRBJ2-3, the complete variable domain is KAGVTQTPRYLIKTRGQQVTLSCSPISGHRSVSWYQQTPGQGLQFLFEYFSETQRNKGNFPGRFSGRQFSNSRSEMNVSTLELGDSALYLCASSFGSGGGTDTQYFGPGTRLTVL.